What follows describes a single TCR beta chain. Original processing notes: For nucleated cells, counts were estimated from reference gene primer amplification. TCRdb's table, derived via immunoSEQ multiplex PCR, lists solely in-frame clones and lacks some. V and J calls and clone size are those listed in that table; D and trimming were worked out from the DNA. The repertoire has more than 90,000 clones, 84% of them found once; the top ten carry 24%. This sample was taken from a study of blood T cell repertoires in COVID-19. Study context: Italy, Spain and the United States were the sources of the convalescent and acute COVID-19 samples. Sample material is recorded as cDNA or gDNA derived from T cells, B-cell-depleted T cells, or PBMCs.

The germline V gene encodes CDR1 SQVTM and CDR2 ANQGSEA. With 3 bases removed from V and 4 bases from J, the gap between germline ends came to 12 bases. CDR3 length: 13 amino acids. The chain carries TRBV29-1 and TRBJ2-5, with D possibly being TRBD1 (5 bases). The specimen was peripheral blood. This TCR derives from a human donor in a cohort sampled during active COVID-19. CDR3: CSVDVPGIETQYF. Here the CDR3 DNA reads TGCAGCGTTGACGTCCCAGGGATAGAGACCCAGTACTTC.